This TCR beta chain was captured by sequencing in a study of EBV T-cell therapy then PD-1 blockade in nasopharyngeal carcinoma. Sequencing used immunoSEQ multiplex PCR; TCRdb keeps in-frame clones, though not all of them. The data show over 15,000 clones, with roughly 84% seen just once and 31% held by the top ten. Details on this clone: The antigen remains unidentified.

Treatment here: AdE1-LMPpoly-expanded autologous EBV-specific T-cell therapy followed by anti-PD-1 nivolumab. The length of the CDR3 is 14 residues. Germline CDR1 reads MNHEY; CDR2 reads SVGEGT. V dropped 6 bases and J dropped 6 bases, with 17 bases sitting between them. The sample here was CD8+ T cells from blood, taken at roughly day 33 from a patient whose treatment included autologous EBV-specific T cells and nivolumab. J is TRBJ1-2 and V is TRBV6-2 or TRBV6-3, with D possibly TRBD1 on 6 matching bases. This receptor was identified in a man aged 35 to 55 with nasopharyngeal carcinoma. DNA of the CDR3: TGTGCCAGCAGCGAACAGGGAGAAAGTCATGGCTACACCTTC. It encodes CASSEQGESHGYTF.